The 22 T cell receptor beta chains below were found in one sample sequenced in a study of CD8+CD57+ T cells in acquired aplastic anemia. It was genomic DNA that served as the template for profiling TCR beta VDJ and CDR3. TCRdb re-called the reads through MiXCR, storing one row per CDR3 protein. The sample yields approximately 200,000 distinct CDR3 sequences, about 64% seen once. Material: sorted CD4+, CD8+, or CD8+CD57+ T cells (not recorded which) from PBMCs. Receptors were obtained from a human donor with severe aplastic anemia or a healthy control (not recorded which).

A word on this clonotype: A much more abundant neighbour one base away suggests this may be a read error. J is TRBJ1-6 and V is TRBV30, with D uncertain. Trimming stripped 0 bases from V and 7 bases from J, with 19 bases between. This CDR3 has 17 residues. In germline, CDR1 is GTSNPN, CDR2 SVGIG (reference sequence). CDR3 protein: CAWSVPKGARSNSPLHF. The CDR3 DNA reads as TGTGCCTGGAGTGTACCCAAGGGCGCAAGGTCGAATTCACCCCTCCACTTT.

The chain employs TRBV20-1 and TRBJ1-5; no reliable D call. CDR1 is DFQATT, CDR2 SNEGSKA, per germline (reference sequence). This CDR3 is 12 amino acids long. This CDR3 reads CRAPGGHQPQHF. CDR3 nucleotides: TGCAGGGCCCCGGGAGGGCATCAGCCCCAGCATTTT.

The chain has TRBV29-1 and TRBJ1-2, with D possibly TRBD1 on 6 matching bases. The CDR3 loop spans 13 amino acids. From germline, CDR1 is SQVTM and CDR2 ANQGSEA. V lost 2 bases, J lost 5 bases, and 12 bases lay in between. CDR3 DNA: TGCAGCGTTGAATCCGACAGGATATATGGCTACACCTTC. Its translation is CSVESDRIYGYTF.

The J gene is TRBJ2-7, the V gene TRBV29-1, with D unresolved. The CDR3 sequence is 11 residues long. Trimming took 7 bases from V and 0 from J, leaving 7 bases between them. Germline lookup yields CDR1 SQVTM and CDR2 ANQGSEA. The chain's CDR3 is CSASGSYEQYF. Here the CDR3 DNA reads TGCAGCGCGAGTGGCTCCTACGAGCAGTACTTC.

This sequence joins TRBV7-9 and TRBJ1-1, with D perhaps TRBD1 (5 bases). V dropped 0 bases and J dropped 1 base, with 9 bases sitting between them. This CDR3 is 15 amino acids long. From germline, CDR1 is SEHNR and CDR2 FQNEAQ (reference sequence). Here the CDR3 reads CASSLAPTANTEAFF. The CDR3 DNA sequence: TGTGCCAGCAGCTTAGCGCCGACAGCGAACACTGAAGCTTTCTTT. Supplemented by reference TRBV7-9 and TRBJ1-1, the full variable domain reads DTGVSQNPRHKITKRGQNVTFRCDPISEHNRLYWYRQTLGQGPEFLTYFQNEAQLEKSRLLSDRFSAERPKGSFSTLEIQRTEQGDSAMYLCASSLAPTANTEAFFGQGTRLTVV.

This clonotype occurred many times. The V gene is TRBV7-8, the J gene TRBJ1-6; tentative D call: TRBD1 (6 bases). V lost 5 bases, J lost 9 bases, and 20 bases lay in between. The CDR3 consists of 16 residues. Germline CDR1 is SGHVS and CDR2 is FQNEAQ. The CDR3 protein is CASSPLGPGESSPLHF. The CDR3 DNA is TGTGCCAGCAGCCCCCTGGGTCCAGGGGAAAGTTCACCCCTCCACTTT.

The rearrangement joins TRBV2 to TRBJ2-6; D is unclear. The CDR3 spans 15 residues. Trimming pared 0 bases from V and 4 bases from J, leaving 7 bases between. Germline CDR1 reads SNHLY; CDR2 reads FYNNEI. The CDR3 spells CASSEAVTGANVLTF. The CDR3 DNA is TGTGCCAGCAGTGAAGCGGTGACCGGGGCCAACGTCCTGACTTTC.

The chain carries TRBV5-6 and TRBJ2-3; D unclear. The V end was cut by 4 bases, the J end by 6 bases, with 18 bases between. CDR1 SGHDT and CDR2 YYEEEE come from the germline V gene. The CDR3 is 15 amino acids. CDR3 sequence (DNA): TGTGCCAGCAGCATGGCCGGCGAGGTGACGGATACGCAGTATTTT. This translates into CASSMAGEVTDTQYF.

To note about this clonotype: As the CDR3 is not closed by the conserved phenylalanine or tryptophan, this likely results from a read error. This CDR3 is CAIGEIRTGLADRTQYS. The CDR3 DNA reads as TGTGCCATCGGTGAAATCCGGACAGGGTTAGCCGACAGGACCCAGTACTCC. The rearrangement joins TRBV10-3 to TRBJ2-5; 8 nucleotides agree with TRBD1. CDR1 is ENHRY, CDR2 SYGVKD, per germline. The CDR3 extends over 17 amino acids.

V is TRBV12-3 or TRBV12-4 and J is TRBJ2-1; TRBD1 matches at 8 bases. The trim removed 0 bases at V and 2 bases at J, leaving 12 bases unmatched. The CDR3 has 19 amino acids. The CDR3 DNA is TGTGCCAGCAGTTTAGCCCCAGGGGGCGACCCTGGTCCCTACAATGAGCAGTTCTTC. It translates to CASSLAPGGDPGPYNEQFF.

This clonotype was observed a handful of times. This sequence joins TRBV20-1 and TRBJ2-3, with 10 bases identical to TRBD1. The CDR3 sequence is 14 residues long. J lost 5 bases, V lost 4 bases, and 6 bases had no gene match. CDR1 and CDR2 from the germline V gene are DFQATT and SNEGSKA (reference sequence). CDR3 DNA sequence: TGCAGTGCTAAGAGACAGGGGGCAGGAGATACGCAGTATTTT. As protein: CSAKRQGAGDTQYF.

J is TRBJ2-7 and V is TRBV19; 10 bases align to TRBD2. The V segment lost 2 bases and the J segment 2 bases; nucleotides outside the gene matches: 6. Germline V gene lookup returns CDR1 LNHDA and CDR2 SQIVND (reference sequence). This CDR3 has 16 amino acids. For the CDR3, the DNA is TGTGCCAGTAGTATAAATCGAGCGGGAGGGCCCTACGAGCAGTACTTC. It yields the protein CASSINRAGGPYEQYF.

The genes are TRBV9 and TRBJ2-1; TRBD1 matches 10 bases. The CDR3 has 13 residues. V lost 4 bases and J lost 11; bases outside the gene matches: 6. Germline assignment: CDR1 SGDLS and CDR2 YYNGEE. This CDR3 reads CASSPGQGGKQFF. The CDR3 DNA follows: TGTGCCAGCAGCCCCGGACAGGGGGGCAAGCAGTTCTTC. Full variable domain (rest looked up from reference TRBV9 and TRBJ2-1): DSGVTQTPKHLITATGQRVTLRCSPRSGDLSVYWYQQSLDQGLQFLIQYYNGEERAKGNILERFSAQQFPDLHSELNLSSLELGDSALYFCASSPGQGGKQFFGPGTRLTVL.

V is TRBV19 and J is TRBJ2-7, with 8 bases identical to TRBD1. Germline CDR1 LNHDA, CDR2 SQIVND (reference sequence). The CDR3 length is 14 residues. V trimming: 3 bases; J trimming: 3 bases; junction bases outside the gene matches: 4. CDR3 region: CASSIGTGRYEQYF. CDR3 DNA: TGTGCCAGTAGTATTGGGACAGGCCGCTACGAGCAGTACTTC.

The chain employs TRBV24-1 and TRBJ2-1; D is undetermined. Trimming cost V 8 bases and J 7 bases, with 8 bases left between them. Looked up from germline, CDR1 is KGHDR and CDR2 is SFDVKD. The CDR3 spans 11 residues. CDR3 in DNA: TGTGCCACCATGGTCAGGAATGAGCAGTTCTTC. It yields the protein CATMVRNEQFF.

A word on this clonotype: One end of the junction is discordant with germline, which a read error may explain. The chain joins TRBV7-7 to TRBJ1-3, with 8 bases matching TRBD1. There are 14 residues in the CDR3. Germline loops: CDR1 SSHAT, CDR2 FNYEAQ (reference sequence). The DNA for the CDR3 is TGTGCCCGCAGCCAGACAGGGGCTGGAAACACCATATATTTT. It codes for CARSQTGAGNTIYF.

In its sample, this clonotype was seen a few times. J is TRBJ1-2 and V is TRBV6-1, with D tentatively TRBD1 (6 bases). Between the trimmed V and J ends, which lost 6 bases and 8 bases, there was a span of 13 bases. Germline V gene lookup returns CDR1 MNHNS and CDR2 SASEGT. The CDR3 is 12 amino acids. The CDR3 sequence: CASRTDSGGYTF. As DNA, the CDR3 is TGTGCCAGCAGAACGGACAGTGGCGGCTACACCTTC.

At least ten counts were recorded for this clonotype. This chain joins TRBV5-8 and TRBJ2-5; maybe TRBD1 (6 bases). CDR3 size: 17 residues. The germline V gene has CDR1 SGHTS and CDR2 YDEGEE. V was cut by 4 bases and J by 1 base, with 20 bases left in between. The CDR3 is CASSPSGDIRTQETQYF. The DNA of the CDR3 is TGTGCCAGCAGCCCCTCCGGGGACATACGGACCCAAGAGACCCAGTACTTC.

The chain combines TRBV5-1 with TRBJ1-3; tentative D call: TRBD1 (6 bases). V lost 3 bases and J 6 bases, leaving 10 bases between the germline ends. Germline V gene lookup returns CDR1 SGHRS and CDR2 YFSETQ. The CDR3 is made up of 13 amino acids. The CDR3 sequence is CASSSGGENTIYF. In DNA form, the CDR3 reads TGCGCCAGCAGCTCTGGGGGCGAAAACACCATATATTTT.

J is TRBJ2-5 and V is TRBV20-1, with 7 bases aligning to TRBD1. V lost 2 bases to trimming and J lost 4 bases; unmatched junction nucleotides: 4. The germline CDR1 and CDR2 sequences are DFQATT and SNEGSKA (reference sequence). The CDR3 contains 13 residues. CDR3 in DNA: TGCAGTGCTAGATTCGCAGGGGGAGAGACCCAGTACTTC. Translated, it gives CSARFAGGETQYF.

The V call is TRBV19, the J call TRBJ1-2; 7 bases line up with TRBD1. Germline CDR1 is LNHDA and CDR2 is SQIVND (reference sequence). J lost 7 bases, V lost 6 bases, and 5 bases had no gene match. The CDR3 consists of 12 residues. This CDR3 is CASRDRASGYTF. CDR3 nucleotide sequence: TGTGCCAGTAGAGACAGGGCTAGTGGCTACACCTTC.

The rearrangement joins TRBV20-1 to TRBJ2-3; a possible D gene is TRBD2 (7 bases). V was cut by 4 bases and J by 0 bases, with 17 bases left in between. This CDR3 has 16 residues. The germline CDR1 and CDR2 sequences are DFQATT and SNEGSKA (reference sequence). CDR3: CSAKGGGAVSTDTQYF. As DNA, the CDR3 is TGCAGTGCTAAAGGGGGAGGGGCTGTGAGCACAGATACGCAGTATTTT.